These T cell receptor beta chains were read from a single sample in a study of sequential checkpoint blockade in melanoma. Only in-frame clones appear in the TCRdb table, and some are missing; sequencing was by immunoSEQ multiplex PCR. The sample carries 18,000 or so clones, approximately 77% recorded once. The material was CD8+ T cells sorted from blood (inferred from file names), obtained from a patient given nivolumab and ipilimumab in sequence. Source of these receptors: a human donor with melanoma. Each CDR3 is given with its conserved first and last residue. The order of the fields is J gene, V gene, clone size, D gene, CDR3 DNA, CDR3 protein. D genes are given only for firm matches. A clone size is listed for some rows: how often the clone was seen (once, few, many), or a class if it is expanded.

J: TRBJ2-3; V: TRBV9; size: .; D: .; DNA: TGTGCCAGCAGCCCGTACTGGGGGGGCACAGATACGCAGTATTTT; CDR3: CASSPYWGGTDTQYF
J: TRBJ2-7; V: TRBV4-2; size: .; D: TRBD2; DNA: TGTGCCAGCAGCCACCTCCGGACTAGCGGGAGCTACGAGCAGTACTTC; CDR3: CASSHLRTSGSYEQYF
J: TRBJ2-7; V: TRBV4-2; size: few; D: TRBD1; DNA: TGTGCCAGCAGCCCCGACCCGGGACAGGGGAGAAACGAGCAGTACTTC; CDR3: CASSPDPGQGRNEQYF
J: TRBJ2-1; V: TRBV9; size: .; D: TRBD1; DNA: TGTGCCAGCAGCCCTTCCGGGACAGGGTACTACAATGAGCAGTTCTTC; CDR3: CASSPSGTGYYNEQFF
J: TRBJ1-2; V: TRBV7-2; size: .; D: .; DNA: TGTGCCAGCAGCTTAGTTTTGGTCGGCTATGGCTACACCTTC; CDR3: CASSLVLVGYGYTF
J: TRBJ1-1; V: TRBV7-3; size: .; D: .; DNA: TGTGCCAGCAGCCCGCAGGGGCCAATGAACACTGAAGCTTTCTTT; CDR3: CASSPQGPMNTEAFF
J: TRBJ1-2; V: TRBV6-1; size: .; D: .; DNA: TGTGCCAGCAGTGCAAGTGTCACAGTTCTCTTTGGCTACACCTTC; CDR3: CASSASVTVLFGYTF
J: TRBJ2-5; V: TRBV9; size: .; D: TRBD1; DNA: TGTGCCAGCAGCGTCCATGGGACAGCCCCGGCGGAGACCCAGTACTTC; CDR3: CASSVHGTAPAETQYF
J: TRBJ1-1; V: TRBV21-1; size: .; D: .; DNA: TGTGCCAGCAGCATACAACCGGGACAGGCTTTCTTT; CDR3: CASSIQPGQAFF
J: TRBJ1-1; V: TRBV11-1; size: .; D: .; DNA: TGTGCCAGCAGCTTGAAGAGGAGACAGCAGAAATTGAACACTGAAGCTTTCTTT; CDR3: CASSLKRRQQKLNTEAFF
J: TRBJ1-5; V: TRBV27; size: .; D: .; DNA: TGTGCCAGCAGTCGTGGGGCAGATAATCAGCCCCAGCATTTT; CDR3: CASSRGADNQPQHF
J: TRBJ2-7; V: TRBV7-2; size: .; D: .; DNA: TGTGCCAGCAGCTTTTCTCTTGGCGGGCGTTCCTACGAGCAGTACTTC; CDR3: CASSFSLGGRSYEQYF
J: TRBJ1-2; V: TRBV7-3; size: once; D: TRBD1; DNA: TGTGCCAGCAGCATTGGGACAGCCGAGACCTATGGCTACACCTTC; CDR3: CASSIGTAETYGYTF
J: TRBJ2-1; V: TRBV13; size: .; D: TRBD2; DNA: TGTGCCAGCAGCTTAGTCGGGACTAGCGGATACAATGAGCAGTTCTTC; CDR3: CASSLVGTSGYNEQFF
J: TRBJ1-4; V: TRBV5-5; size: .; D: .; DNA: TGTGCCAGCAGCTTACTTGGGAGTATTCCTAATGAAAAACTGTTTTTT; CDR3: CASSLLGSIPNEKLFF
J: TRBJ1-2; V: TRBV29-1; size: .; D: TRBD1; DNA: TGCAGCGTTTTTGGCAGGGGGCGGGGTGGCTACACCTTC; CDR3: CSVFGRGRGGYTF